The 9 T cell receptor beta chains given below trace back to one sample, sequenced in a study of cytomegalovirus exposure and HLA in healthy donors. Amplification used 60 Vbeta primers and 13 Jbeta primers. Profiled with immunoSEQ multiplex PCR; TCRdb holds only in-frame clones, not every one. This table holds 65,000 to 75,000 clones, 65% to 75% found once. The specimen was PBMCs. The receptor set was obtained from a woman aged 55 to 70 in good health and CMV-seropositive.

The chain links TRBV19 to TRBJ1-2; 9 nucleotides align to TRBD1. Germline-derived CDR1 and CDR2 are LNHDA and SQIVND (reference sequence). The J segment lost 9 bases and the V segment lost 5 bases, leaving 10 bases of the junction unmatched. This CDR3 has 14 residues. The CDR3 region is CASSPTPGQGSYTF. The CDR3 DNA reads TGTGCCAGTAGTCCAACTCCGGGACAGGGAAGCTACACCTTC.

This chain connects TRBV5-8 to TRBJ2-5, with 8 bases lining up with TRBD1. V dropped 4 bases and J dropped 0; count of bases not matched to a gene: 5. The germline V gene encodes CDR1 SGHTS and CDR2 YDEGEE. The CDR3 totals 15 residues. The chain's CDR3 is CASSPRDRYQETQYF. Here the CDR3 DNA reads TGTGCCAGCAGCCCCCGGGACAGGTACCAAGAGACCCAGTACTTC.

On this clone: Other DNA sequences in the sample encode the same CDR3. The chain couples TRBV5-1 to TRBJ2-3; no definite D call. In germline, CDR1 is SGHRS, CDR2 YFSETQ. The CDR3 is 15 amino acids. The V and J ends lost 0 bases and 0 bases respectively, with 8 bases between them. The CDR3 DNA sequence: TGCGCCAGCAGCTTGGGGCAGACTAGCACAGATACGCAGTATTTT. Protein: CASSLGQTSTDTQYF.

This chain joins TRBV19 and TRBJ1-1; TRBD1 is a possible D gene (5 bases). V was pared by 3 bases and J by 0 bases, with 11 bases between. Per germline, CDR1 LNHDA and CDR2 SQIVND (reference sequence). The CDR3 has 15 residues. The CDR3 DNA sequence: TGTGCCAGTAGTATTACGGGGGGATTGAACACTGAAGCTTTCTTT. Its translation is CASSITGGLNTEAFF. The full variable domain, its missing parts supplied by reference TRBV19 and TRBJ1-1, is DGGITQSPKYLFRKEGQNVTLSCEQNLNHDAMYWYRQDPGQGLRLIYYSQIVNDFQKGDIAEGYSVSREKKESFPLTVTSAQKNPTAFYLCASSITGGLNTEAFFGQGTRLTVV.

The chain employs TRBV4-2 and TRBJ2-3; 7 nucleotides line up with TRBD2. J lost 4 bases, V lost 1 base, and 8 bases had no gene match. This CDR3 is 16 amino acids long. The germline CDR1 and CDR2 sequences are LGHNA and YNFKEQ. The CDR3, as DNA: TGTGCCAGCAGCCAAGTTGGCGGGAGAGGGGCAGATACGCAGTATTTT. This codes for CASSQVGGRGADTQYF.

This chain connects TRBV6-4 to TRBJ1-1; TRBD1 matches 10 bases. V shed 3 bases, J shed 4 bases, and the junction held 5 bases outside the gene matches. This CDR3 contains 15 residues. CDR1 is MRHNA and CDR2 is SNTAGT in the germline V gene. The DNA for the CDR3 is TGTGCCAGCAGTGAGGACAGGGGGTGGAGCACTGAAGCTTTCTTT. The encoded protein is CASSEDRGWSTEAFF.

V is TRBV9 and J is TRBJ2-1, with TRBD2 matching over 12 bases. This CDR3 has 16 residues. From germline, CDR1 is SGDLS and CDR2 YYNGEE. V shed 4 bases, J shed 9 bases, and the junction held 11 bases outside the gene matches. The CDR3 reads CASSSSGTSGLGEQFF. The CDR3 region has the DNA TGTGCCAGCAGCTCCTCCGGGACTAGCGGGCTCGGTGAGCAGTTCTTC.

The V call is TRBV10-3, the J call TRBJ1-3, with D maybe TRBD1 (6 bases). Per germline, CDR1 ENHRY and CDR2 SYGVKD. The CDR3 is 17 amino acids. V was cut by 4 bases and J by 0 bases, with 16 bases left in between. CDR3 protein: CAISGTVDLNSGNTIYF. CDR3 sequence (DNA): TGTGCCATCAGTGGGACAGTTGACCTCAACTCTGGAAACACCATATATTTT.

The chain carries TRBV6-4 and TRBJ1-1; no clear D. V dropped 3 bases and J dropped 10 bases, with 18 bases sitting between them. The length of the CDR3 is 14 residues. In germline, CDR1 is MRHNA, CDR2 SNTAGT. The CDR3 sequence is CASSEAGLVPGAFF. The CDR3 DNA is TGTGCCAGCAGTGAGGCGGGCCTTGTTCCGGGAGCTTTCTTT.